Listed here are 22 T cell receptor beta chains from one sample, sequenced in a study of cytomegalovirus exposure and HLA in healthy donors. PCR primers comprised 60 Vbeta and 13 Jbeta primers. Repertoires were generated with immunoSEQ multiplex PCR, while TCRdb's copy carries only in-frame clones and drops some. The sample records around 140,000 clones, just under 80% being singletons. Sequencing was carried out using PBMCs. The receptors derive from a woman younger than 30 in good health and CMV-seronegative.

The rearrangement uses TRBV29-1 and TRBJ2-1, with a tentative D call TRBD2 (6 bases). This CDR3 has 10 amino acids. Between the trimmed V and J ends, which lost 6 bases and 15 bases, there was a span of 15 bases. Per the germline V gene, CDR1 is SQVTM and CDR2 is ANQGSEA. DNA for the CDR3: TGCAGCGTCGGAGGGGAGGCGCCGTTCTTC. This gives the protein CSVGGEAPFF.

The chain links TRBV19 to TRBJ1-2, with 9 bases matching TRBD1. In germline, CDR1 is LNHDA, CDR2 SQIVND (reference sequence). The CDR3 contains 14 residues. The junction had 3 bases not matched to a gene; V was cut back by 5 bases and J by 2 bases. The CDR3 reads CASSSGTGNYGYTF. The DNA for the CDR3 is TGTGCCAGTAGTTCCGGGACAGGGAACTATGGCTACACCTTC.

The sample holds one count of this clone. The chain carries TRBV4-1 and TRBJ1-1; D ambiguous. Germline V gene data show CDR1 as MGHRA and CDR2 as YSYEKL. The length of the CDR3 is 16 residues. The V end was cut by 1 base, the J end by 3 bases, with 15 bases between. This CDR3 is CASSQGSHVEYTEAFF. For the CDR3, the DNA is TGCGCCAGCAGCCAAGGATCCCACGTAGAGTACACTGAAGCTTTCTTT.

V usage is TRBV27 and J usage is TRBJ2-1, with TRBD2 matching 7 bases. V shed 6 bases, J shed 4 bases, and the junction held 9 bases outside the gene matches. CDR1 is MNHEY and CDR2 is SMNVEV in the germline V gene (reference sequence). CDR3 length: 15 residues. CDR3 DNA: TGTGCCAGCAGGCCTCCTAGCGGTTATTACAATGAGCAGTTCTTC. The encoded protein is CASRPPSGYYNEQFF.

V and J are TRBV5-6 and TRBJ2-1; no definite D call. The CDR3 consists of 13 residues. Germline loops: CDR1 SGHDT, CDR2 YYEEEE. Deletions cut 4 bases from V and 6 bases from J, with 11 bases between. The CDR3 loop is CASSITRTNEQFF. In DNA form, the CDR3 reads TGTGCCAGCAGCATAACAAGAACCAATGAGCAGTTCTTC.

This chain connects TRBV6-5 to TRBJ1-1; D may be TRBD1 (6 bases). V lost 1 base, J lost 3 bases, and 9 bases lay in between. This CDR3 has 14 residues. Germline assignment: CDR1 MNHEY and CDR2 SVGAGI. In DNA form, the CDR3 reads TGTGCCAGCAGTTACTTTTGGGGGCACACTGAAGCTTTCTTT. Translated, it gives CASSYFWGHTEAFF.

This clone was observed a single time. For the CDR3, the DNA is TGTGCCAGCAGCTTATCGTTGTTGGCCCTGATCAATGAGCAGTTCTTC. The encoded protein is CASSLSLLALINEQFF. This chain links TRBV7-9 with TRBJ2-1; D remains ambiguous. Trimming removed 2 bases at V and 6 bases at J, with 17 bases between. CDR1 is SEHNR, CDR2 FQNEAQ, per germline (reference sequence). The CDR3 runs to 16 residues.

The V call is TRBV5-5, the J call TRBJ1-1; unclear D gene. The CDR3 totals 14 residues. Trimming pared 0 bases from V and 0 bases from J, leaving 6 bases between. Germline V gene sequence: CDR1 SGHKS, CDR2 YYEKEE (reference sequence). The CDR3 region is CASSLGGLNTEAFF. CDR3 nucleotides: TGTGCCAGCAGCTTGGGAGGATTGAACACTGAAGCTTTCTTT.

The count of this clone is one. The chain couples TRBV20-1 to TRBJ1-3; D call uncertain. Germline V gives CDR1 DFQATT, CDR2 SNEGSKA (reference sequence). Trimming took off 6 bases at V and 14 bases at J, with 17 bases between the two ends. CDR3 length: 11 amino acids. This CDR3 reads CSARRAGPVYF. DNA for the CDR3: TGCAGTGCCAGAAGGGCGGGCCCCGTATATTTT.

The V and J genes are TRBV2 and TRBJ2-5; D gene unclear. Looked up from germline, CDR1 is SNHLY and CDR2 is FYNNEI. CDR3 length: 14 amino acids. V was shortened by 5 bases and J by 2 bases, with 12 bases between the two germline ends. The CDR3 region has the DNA TGTGCCAGCAGTTCTGACACGGTTCAAGAGACCCAGTACTTC. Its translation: CASSSDTVQETQYF.

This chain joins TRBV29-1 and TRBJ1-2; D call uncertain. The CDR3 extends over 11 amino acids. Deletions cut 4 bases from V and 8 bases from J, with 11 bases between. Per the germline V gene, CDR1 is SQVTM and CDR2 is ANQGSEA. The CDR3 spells CSVGHGLGYTF. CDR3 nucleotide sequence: TGCAGCGTTGGACACGGCCTAGGCTACACCTTC.

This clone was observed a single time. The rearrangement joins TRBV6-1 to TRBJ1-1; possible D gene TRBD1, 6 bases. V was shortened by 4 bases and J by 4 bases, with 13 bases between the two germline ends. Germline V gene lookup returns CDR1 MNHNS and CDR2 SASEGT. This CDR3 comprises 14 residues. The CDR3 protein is CASSAGGGGTEAFF. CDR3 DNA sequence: TGTGCCAGCAGTGCGGGGGGCGGTGGCACTGAAGCTTTCTTT.

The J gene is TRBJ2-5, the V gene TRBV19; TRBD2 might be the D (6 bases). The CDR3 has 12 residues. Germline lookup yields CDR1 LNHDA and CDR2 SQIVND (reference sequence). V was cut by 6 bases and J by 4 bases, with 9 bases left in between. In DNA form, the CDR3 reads TGTGCCAGTAGGGACGGGAGAGAGACCCAGTACTTC. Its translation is CASRDGRETQYF.

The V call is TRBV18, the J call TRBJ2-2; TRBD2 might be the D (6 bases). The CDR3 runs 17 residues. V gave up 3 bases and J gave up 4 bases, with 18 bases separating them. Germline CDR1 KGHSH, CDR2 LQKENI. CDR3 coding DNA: TGTGCCAGCTCACCTACCGGGCGGGGAGCAGGCACCGGGGAGCTGTTTTTT. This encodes CASSPTGRGAGTGELFF.

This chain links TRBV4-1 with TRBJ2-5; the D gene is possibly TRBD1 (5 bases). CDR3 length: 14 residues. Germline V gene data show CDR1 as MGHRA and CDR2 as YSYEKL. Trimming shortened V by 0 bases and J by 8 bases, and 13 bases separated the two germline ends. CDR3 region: CASSQDFRVYTQYF. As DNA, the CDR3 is TGCGCCAGCAGCCAAGATTTCAGGGTTTATACCCAGTACTTC.

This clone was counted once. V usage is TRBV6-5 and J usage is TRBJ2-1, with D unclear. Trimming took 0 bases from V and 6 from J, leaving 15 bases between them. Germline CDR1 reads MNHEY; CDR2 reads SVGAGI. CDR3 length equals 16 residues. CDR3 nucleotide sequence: TGTGCCAGCAGTTACTCCCCGCATACCTACGGCAATGAGCAGTTCTTC. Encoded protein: CASSYSPHTYGNEQFF.

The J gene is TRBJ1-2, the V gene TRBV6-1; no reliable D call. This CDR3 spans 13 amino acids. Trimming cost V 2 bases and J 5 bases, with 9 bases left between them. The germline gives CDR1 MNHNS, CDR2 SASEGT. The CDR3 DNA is TGTGCCAGCAGTGAATACAGCGGATATGGCTACACCTTC. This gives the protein CASSEYSGYGYTF.

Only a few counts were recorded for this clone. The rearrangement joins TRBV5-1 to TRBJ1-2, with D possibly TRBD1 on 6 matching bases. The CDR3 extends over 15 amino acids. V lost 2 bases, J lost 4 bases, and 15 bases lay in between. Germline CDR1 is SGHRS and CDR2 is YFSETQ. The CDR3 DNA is TGCGCCAGCAGCTTAAAGGGGGATACGACCTATGGCTACACCTTC. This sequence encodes CASSLKGDTTYGYTF.

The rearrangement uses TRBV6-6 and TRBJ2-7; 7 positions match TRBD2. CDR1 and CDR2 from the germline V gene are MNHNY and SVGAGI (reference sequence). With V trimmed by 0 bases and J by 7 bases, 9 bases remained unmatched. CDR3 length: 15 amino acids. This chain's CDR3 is CASSYSKSSGGEQYF. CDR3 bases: TGTGCCAGCAGTTACTCGAAATCTAGCGGAGGTGAGCAGTACTTC.

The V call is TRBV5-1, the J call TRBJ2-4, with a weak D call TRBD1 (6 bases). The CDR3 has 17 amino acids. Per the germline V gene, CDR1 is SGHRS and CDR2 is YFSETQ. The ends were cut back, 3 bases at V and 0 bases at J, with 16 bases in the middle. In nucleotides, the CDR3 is TGCGCCAGCAGCTCTTATCCGACAGGCATAGCCAAAAACATTCAGTACTTC. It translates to CASSSYPTGIAKNIQYF.

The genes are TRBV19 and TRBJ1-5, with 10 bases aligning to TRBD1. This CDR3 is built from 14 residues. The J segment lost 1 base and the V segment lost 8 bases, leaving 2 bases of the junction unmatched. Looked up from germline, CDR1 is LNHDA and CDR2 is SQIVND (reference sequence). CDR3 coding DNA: TGTGCCAGTGACAGGGGGCTGAGCAATCAGCCCCAGCATTTT. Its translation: CASDRGLSNQPQHF.

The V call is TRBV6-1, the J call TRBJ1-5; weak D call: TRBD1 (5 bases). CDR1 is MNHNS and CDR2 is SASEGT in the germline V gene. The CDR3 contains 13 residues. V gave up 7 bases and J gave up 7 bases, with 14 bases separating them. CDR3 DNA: TGTGCCAGCACCGGGACTCCGCGGCAGCCCCAGCATTTT. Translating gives CASTGTPRQPQHF.